The rows below give T cell receptor beta chains drawn from one sample of a study of blood T cell repertoires in COVID-19. The assay was immunoSEQ multiplex PCR, and TCRdb's table has in-frame clones only and misses some. The sample includes around 72,000 clones, approximately 87% of them seen just once. Sequenced sample: peripheral blood. All receptors derive from an elderly woman with acute or convalescent COVID-19. Both conserved end residues are part of each CDR3. D genes are given only for firm matches. Only part of the rows carry a size: once, few, many, or a class if the clone is expanded.

clone_size	v_call	d_call	cdr3_length	j_call	cdr3_nt	cdr3_aa
NA	TRBV5-1	TRBD1	15	TRBJ2-1	TGCGCCAGCAGCCAATTACAGGGGCAATCCAATGAGCAGTTCTTC	CASSQLQGQSNEQFF
once	TRBV12-3/TRBV12-4	NA	13	TRBJ1-1	TGTGCCAGCAGTTTCTCCACGGGAGTTGAAGCTTTCTTT	CASSFSTGVEAFF
NA	TRBV12-3/TRBV12-4	NA	12	TRBJ2-4	TGTGCCAGCAGTTTTGGGGGCCGTGGTAGATACTTC	CASSFGGRGRYF
NA	TRBV5-5	TRBD1	15	TRBJ2-5	TGTGCCAGCAGCTTGTCGTACAGGGGGTTGGAGACCCAGTACTTC	CASSLSYRGLETQYF
NA	TRBV3-1/TRBV3-2	NA	17	TRBJ1-2	TGTGCCAGCAGCCAAGACCAGGAGGGTTGGGGGACCGATGGCTACACCTTC	CASSQDQEGWGTDGYTF
once	TRBV21-1	NA	16	TRBJ1-6	TGTGCCAGCAGCAACCCCATCGGACAGGGGCGCTCACCCCTCCACTTT	CASSNPIGQGRSPLHF
NA	TRBV27	TRBD2	12	TRBJ2-3	TGTGCCAGCAAACCCGGGGGGGCAACGCAGTATTTT	CASKPGGATQYF
NA	TRBV11-3	NA	15	TRBJ2-1	TGTGCCAGCAGCTCAACAGACCTAAGATACAATGAGCAGTTCTTC	CASSSTDLRYNEQFF
once	TRBV19	TRBD1	14	TRBJ2-7	TGTGCCAGTAGTCCTACGGACAGGTACTACGAGCAGTACTTC	CASSPTDRYYEQYF
NA	TRBV30	NA	14	TRBJ1-2	TGTGCCTGGCGCCCAGGGGCGGACCCTTTCGGCTACACCTTC	CAWRPGADPFGYTF
NA	TRBV10-1	TRBD1	18	TRBJ2-3	TGCGCCAGCAGTGAGTCGACGGGTAGGGGGCTTAGCACAGATACGCAGTATTTT	CASSESTGRGLSTDTQYF
NA	TRBV4-1	NA	13	TRBJ2-1	TGCGCCAGCAGCCAAGATCGGGCTAGCGAGCAGTTCTTC	CASSQDRASEQFF
NA	TRBV7-9	TRBD2	15	TRBJ2-1	TGTGCCAGCAGCCCGTCAAGGCGGGGGGGCCTTGAGCAGTTCTTC	CASSPSRRGGLEQFF
NA	TRBV3-1/TRBV3-2	NA	15	TRBJ1-1	TGTGCCAGCAGCCTAGGAGACACTACGGGGACTGAAGCTTTCTTT	CASSLGDTTGTEAFF
NA	TRBV19	NA	15	TRBJ1-4	TGTGCCAGTAGGGATTCGGACAGTCTAAATGAAAAACTGTTTTTT	CASRDSDSLNEKLFF
few	TRBV24-1	TRBD2	16	TRBJ2-1	TGTGCCACCAGCGACGCGGGGCTAGCGGGGGCAAATGAGCAGTTCTTC	CATSDAGLAGANEQFF
NA	TRBV19	NA	15	TRBJ1-2	TGTGCCAGTAGGGGAGTCGGGGTAGCGGTGTTGGGCTACACCTTC	CASRGVGVAVLGYTF
medium-sized	TRBV25-1	TRBD1	15	TRBJ2-5	TGTGCCAGCAGTGCCGGGACAGGGATTCAAGAGACCCAGTACTTC	CASSAGTGIQETQYF
few	TRBV7-9	NA	15	TRBJ2-7	TGTGCCAGCAGCTTAGTAGGGAGGAGCTCCTACGAGCAGTACTTC	CASSLVGRSSYEQYF
NA	TRBV10-3	TRBD1	16	TRBJ1-6	TGTGCCATCAGTGGAACAGGGGGCAGCGATAATTCACCCCTCCACTTT	CAISGTGGSDNSPLHF
NA	TRBV5-4	NA	18	TRBJ2-2	TGTGCCACAAGGCTGGGGACACTATTCGCTTTGAACACCGGGGAGCTGTTTTTT	CATRLGTLFALNTGELFF
NA	TRBV7-8	NA	15	TRBJ1-5	TGTGCCAGCAGCTCGCACGGCAGGGGCAATCAGCCCCAGCATTTT	CASSSHGRGNQPQHF
NA	TRBV11-2	NA	13	TRBJ1-2	TGTGCCAGCAGCTTGGGAGAAATCAATGGCTACACCTTC	CASSLGEINGYTF
NA	TRBV23-1	TRBD1	16	TRBJ2-2	TGCGCCAGCAGTCAATCTCTGCAGGGGGCGATCGGGGAGCTGTTTTTT	CASSQSLQGAIGELFF
once	TRBV10-3	TRBD2	17	TRBJ2-3	TGTGCCATCAGTGAGTCGAAGAGCGGGAGGGCCTTAGATACGCAGTATTTT	CAISESKSGRALDTQYF
NA	TRBV7-2	TRBD2	17	TRBJ2-5	TGTGCCAGCAGCTTAGGTACGGCGGGAGCGCTGAAAGAGACCCAGTACTTC	CASSLGTAGALKETQYF
NA	TRBV19	TRBD2	19	TRBJ2-3	TGTGCCAGTAGTATGGCGGTCGTGGGTAGCGGGAGGGTCACATATACGCAGTATTTT	CASSMAVVGSGRVTYTQYF
few	TRBV6-1	NA	13	TRBJ1-5	TGTGCCAGCAGTGAAGCGTGGAGGCAGCCCCAGCATTTT	CASSEAWRQPQHF
few	TRBV24-1	NA	13	TRBJ1-5	TGTGCCACCCAGACGACGGGGGGCCAGCCCCAGCATTTT	CATQTTGGQPQHF
NA	TRBV5-5	NA	13	TRBJ1-1	TGTGCCAGCAGCATCACAGTGAACACTGAAGCTTTCTTT	CASSITVNTEAFF
NA	TRBV5-4	NA	14	TRBJ1-5	TGTGCCAGCAGCTTGGACGGGGTCAATCAGCCCCAGCATTTT	CASSLDGVNQPQHF
NA	TRBV24-1	TRBD1	14	TRBJ2-1	TGTGCCACCAGTGTGACAGGGGATTACAATGAGCAGTTCTTC	CATSVTGDYNEQFF
NA	TRBV6-1	NA	16	TRBJ1-6	TGTGCCAGCAGTGGAGGACGCGACAGGTCGAATTCACCCCTCCACTTT	CASSGGRDRSNSPLHF
once	TRBV24-1	TRBD1	17	TRBJ1-3	TGTGCCACCAGTGAGACGACAGGGACCCTCTCTGGAAACACCATATATTTT	CATSETTGTLSGNTIYF
NA	TRBV9	NA	17	TRBJ2-3	TGTGCCAGCAGCCGGAACCACGGGGATTTCGGCACAGATACGCAGTATTTT	CASSRNHGDFGTDTQYF
NA	TRBV12-3/TRBV12-4	NA	13	TRBJ2-7	TGTGCCAGCAGCCTCCAGGGCTCCTACGAGCAGTACTTC	CASSLQGSYEQYF
NA	TRBV2	TRBD1	16	TRBJ2-4	TGTGCCAGCAGTGAAACAGGGGGAAAAGCCAAAAACATTCAGTACTTC	CASSETGGKAKNIQYF
NA	TRBV2	NA	12	TRBJ1-2	TGTGCCAGCGGAGACAGATTATATGGCTACACCTTC	CASGDRLYGYTF
NA	TRBV2	TRBD2	15	TRBJ2-1	TGTGCCAGCAGGACGGGACTAGCGGGAGGCAATGAGCAGTTCTTC	CASRTGLAGGNEQFF
NA	TRBV11-1	TRBD1	14	TRBJ1-2	TGTGCCAGCAGCCCACAGGGGATAAACTATGGCTACACCTTC	CASSPQGINYGYTF
once	TRBV24-1	NA	17	TRBJ2-1	TGTGCCACCAGTGACCAGAGTAGCTTGGCCTCCTACAATGAGCAGTTCTTC	CATSDQSSLASYNEQFF
once	TRBV6-5	NA	14	TRBJ1-1	TGTGCCAGCAGTACTGTCACAGGGAACACTGAAGCTTTCTTT	CASSTVTGNTEAFF
NA	TRBV9	TRBD1	15	TRBJ1-5	TGTGCCAGCAGCGCGGGACAGTCTAGCAATCAGCCCCAGCATTTT	CASSAGQSSNQPQHF
NA	TRBV30	NA	13	TRBJ1-5	TGTGCCTGGACTACAGGTAGCAATCAGCCCCAGCATTTT	CAWTTGSNQPQHF
NA	TRBV11-2	NA	14	TRBJ2-5	TGTGCCAGCAGCTTGTTCGGGGGGCGGGAGACCCAGTACTTC	CASSLFGGRETQYF
NA	TRBV29-1	TRBD1	15	TRBJ2-7	TGCAGCGTTCGCCCTGGGACAGCGACGTCCTACGAGCAGTACTTC	CSVRPGTATSYEQYF
NA	TRBV11-3	TRBD1	13	TRBJ1-2	TGTGCCAGCAGCTTAAGACAGGGAGATGGCTACACCTTC	CASSLRQGDGYTF
NA	TRBV19	NA	14	TRBJ1-5	TGTGCCAGTAGTACGACAGCTGGCTATCAGCCCCAGCATTTT	CASSTTAGYQPQHF
NA	TRBV7-6	NA	15	TRBJ2-5	TGTGCCAGCAGCTCGGACAGCCGGTACCAAGAGACCCAGTACTTC	CASSSDSRYQETQYF
NA	TRBV2	TRBD2	16	TRBJ2-2	TGTGCCAGCAGTCGACTAGCGGGGGCCAACACCGGGGAGCTGTTTTTT	CASSRLAGANTGELFF
NA	TRBV24-1	TRBD1	15	TRBJ2-1	TGTGCCACCAGTGACGAGACAGGGACCTCGAATGAGCAGTTCTTC	CATSDETGTSNEQFF
NA	TRBV2	NA	16	TRBJ2-4	TGTGCCAGCAGTGATGAACAGGGAATAGCCAAAAACATTCAGTACTTC	CASSDEQGIAKNIQYF
NA	TRBV2	NA	14	TRBJ1-1	TGTGCCAGCAGGCCGGGGAGTAGGCCCACTGAAGCTTTCTTT	CASRPGSRPTEAFF
once	TRBV6-5	TRBD1	13	TRBJ2-2	TGTGCCAGCCGGACAGGGGGCACCGGGGAGCTGTTTTTT	CASRTGGTGELFF
NA	TRBV6-1	TRBD2	16	TRBJ2-7	TGTGCCAGCAGTGAAGAAGGGACTAGCGGGCTTTACGAGCAGTACTTC	CASSEEGTSGLYEQYF